The rows below give T cell receptor beta chains drawn from one sample of a study of vaccination and CD4 T cells after COVID-19. These TCRs' antigens remain unknown. TCRdb called the PCR reads again in MiXCR, with one record for every CDR3 protein. The sample consists of more than 15,000 distinct CDR3 sequences, around 50% of them appearing once. Sequenced here: CD4+ T cells from blood, cultured in vitro, sampled about 7 months after SARS-CoV-2 vaccination. These receptors were obtained from a human donor who had recovered from COVID-19. The CDR3 runs from the conserved cysteine through the conserved F or W. A D gene is named only where the DNA matches it firmly. Only part of the rows carry a size: once, few, many, or a class if the clone is expanded.

D	V	J	size	DNA	CDR3
TRBD1	TRBV2	TRBJ2-7	-	TGTGCCAGCAGTACATCGGGACAGAAAGAGCAGTACTTC	CASSTSGQKEQYF
-	TRBV4-3	TRBJ2-5	-	TGCGCCAGCAGCCTTGGAGGCAGGGCGGGGACCCAGTACTTC	CASSLGGRAGTQYF
TRBD1	TRBV7-2	TRBJ2-7	-	TGTGCCAGCAGCTCACAGGGGGCAGGGGGCGGGTACGAGCAGTACTTC	CASSSQGAGGGYEQYF
-	TRBV4-2	TRBJ1-6	-	TGTGCCAGCAGCCAAGAGGGGACCGGGGTAGTATATTCACCCCTCCACTTT	CASSQEGTGVVYSPLHF
TRBD1	TRBV7-2	TRBJ1-1	-	TGTGCCAGCAGCTCCTCGGGACAGGGGACTGAAGCTTTCTTT	CASSSSGQGTEAFF
TRBD2	TRBV10-3	TRBJ2-7	-	TGTGCCATCAGTGATCTAGCGGCAACCTACGAGCAGTACTTC	CAISDLAATYEQYF
TRBD1	TRBV20-1	TRBJ1-6	few	TGCAGTGCTAGAGACGGACAGGCGGTATATAATTCACCCCTCCACTTT	CSARDGQAVYNSPLHF
-	TRBV11-2	TRBJ2-3	medium-sized	TGTGCCAGCAGCCCAGGGGACCACACAGATACGCAGTATTTT	CASSPGDHTDTQYF
-	TRBV24-1	TRBJ2-1	-	TGTGCCACCAGTGATACCACCGCCGAGCAGTTCTTC	CATSDTTAEQFF
TRBD2	TRBV7-9	TRBJ2-3	few	TGTGCCAGCAGCCGACCGGGACTACGAGGTGATACGCAGTATTTT	CASSRPGLRGDTQYF
-	TRBV19	TRBJ2-7	few	TGTGCCAGTAGTGTCCAGGGCGCCTACGAGCAGTACTTC	CASSVQGAYEQYF
TRBD1	TRBV10-3	TRBJ2-7	few	TGTGCCATCAGTACGACAGGGTATGAGCAGTACTTC	CAISTTGYEQYF
-	TRBV11-3	TRBJ1-2	-	TGTGCCAGCAGCGAACAGGGATCGTATGGCTACACCTTC	CASSEQGSYGYTF
-	TRBV27	TRBJ2-5	medium-sized	TGTGCCAGCAGGGAGCGAGCGGTGCAAGAGACCCAGTACTTC	CASRERAVQETQYF
TRBD1	TRBV6-5	TRBJ1-2	few	TGTGCCAGCAGTTATGACGGTTATGGCGGGACAGGAAATAAGAACTATGGCTACACCTTC	CASSYDGYGGTGNKNYGYTF
-	TRBV15	TRBJ1-2	few	TGTGCCACCAGCAGAGAATATTTAGGGACATCTTATGGCTACACCTTC	CATSREYLGTSYGYTF
-	TRBV7-6	TRBJ2-5	-	TGTGCCAGCAGCTTAGATGGGGGAAAGGAGACCCAGTACTTC	CASSLDGGKETQYF
TRBD2	TRBV11-3	TRBJ2-1	-	TGTGCCAGCAGCTTAGCACTAGCGGGAGGGGGGCCCCACAATGAGCAGTTCTTC	CASSLALAGGGPHNEQFF
TRBD1	TRBV20-1	TRBJ1-5	few	TGCAGTGCTAGAATAACAGGGGCGACCAATCAGCCCCAGCATTTT	CSARITGATNQPQHF
-	TRBV7-2	TRBJ2-7	-	TGTGCCAGCAGCTTACGAGGTAGCGAGCAGTACTTC	CASSLRGSEQYF
TRBD2	TRBV7-2	TRBJ2-3	once	TGTGCCAGCAGCTTAGCCTTAGCGGGGCCGGGAGATACGCAGTATTTT	CASSLALAGPGDTQYF
-	TRBV21-1	TRBJ1-5	-	TGTGCCAGCGCCAATACTCAGGGGGGATGCAATCAGCCCCAGCATTTT	CASANTQGGCNQPQHF
-	TRBV27	TRBJ2-2	-	TGTGCCAGCCGGGGCGGAAACACCGGGGAGCTGTTTTTT	CASRGGNTGELFF